Below are 25 T cell receptor beta chains sequenced from a single sample in a study of shared clonotypes between healthy human individuals. Measured with immunoSEQ multiplex PCR; TCRdb has only the in-frame clones, and not every one. This sample has over 950,000 clones, with approximately 80% found just once. Sample: memory CD4+ T cells from PBMCs. Described subset: CD45RA-negative fraction. The receptors originated from a man aged 18 to 35 in good health. Some clones in this sample may be carry-over from other donors' samples.

This sequence joins TRBV7-3 and TRBJ2-2; 8 bases map to TRBD2. The germline V gene encodes CDR1 SGHTA and CDR2 FQGTGA. The length of the CDR3 is 15 residues. The trim removed 1 base at V and 6 bases at J, leaving 4 bases unmatched. The CDR3 DNA reads TGTGCCAGCAGCTTAATGGGACTAGTTCCCGGGGAGCTGTTTTTT. Translated, it gives CASSLMGLVPGELFF.

The chain couples TRBV7-2 to TRBJ2-5, with 7 bases lining up with TRBD1. The CDR3 spans 15 residues. Trimming removed 4 bases from V and 1 base from J; junction bases left unmatched: 6. Germline loops: CDR1 SGHTA, CDR2 FQGNSA. CDR3 amino acids: CASSSLQGPQETQYF. CDR3 nucleotide sequence: TGTGCCAGCAGCTCTCTACAGGGGCCCCAAGAGACCCAGTACTTC.

The CDR3 sequence: CASSFAWDDKNIQYF. The CDR3 region has the DNA TGTGCCAGCAGCTTCGCCTGGGATGACAAAAACATTCAGTACTTC. The chain uses TRBV28 and TRBJ2-4; D unresolved. The length of the CDR3 is 15 residues. Trimming shortened V by 6 bases and J by 3 bases, and 15 bases separated the two germline ends. The V gene's germline CDR1 is MDHEN and CDR2 SYDVKM.

This chain uses TRBV4-2 with TRBJ2-5; 7 positions match TRBD1. The last part of the DNA fits TRBJ2-7 better; the J call may be wrong. Germline CDR1 and CDR2: LGHNA and YNFKEQ. The CDR3 runs 13 residues. CDR3 loop: CASSPKQGYEQYF. CDR3 sequence (DNA): TGTGCCAGCAGTCCCAAACAGGGGTACGAGCAGTACTTC.

This rearrangement joins TRBV7-3 to TRBJ1-1; TRBD1 is a possible D gene (5 bases). The CDR3 sequence is 13 residues long. The V gene's germline CDR1 is SGHTA and CDR2 FQGTGA. The germline V and J ends were trimmed by 2 bases and 7 bases, with 11 bases remaining between them. The CDR3 loop is CASSLGFGGEAFF. The CDR3 DNA reads TGTGCCAGCAGCTTAGGGTTTGGGGGTGAAGCTTTCTTT.

The chain combines TRBV11-3 with TRBJ1-1; maybe TRBD1 (5 bases). Trimming took 8 bases from V and 12 from J, leaving 16 bases between them. This CDR3 is 11 amino acids long. Germline V gene data show CDR1 as SGHNT and CDR2 as YENEEA. The CDR3 protein is CASQRGGSTFF. In nucleotides, the CDR3 is TGTGCCAGCCAGCGGGGGGGAAGTACTTTCTTT.

The chain recombines TRBV6-6 with TRBJ2-7; no reliable D call. Germline assignment: CDR1 MNHNY and CDR2 SVGAGI (reference sequence). V lost 0 bases and J 6 bases, leaving 12 bases between the germline ends. The CDR3 totals 14 residues. As DNA, the CDR3 is TGTGCCAGCAGTTACTCGCTTCCCTGGACCGAGCAGTACTTC. It encodes CASSYSLPWTEQYF.

The J gene is TRBJ2-2, the V gene TRBV5-1, with TRBD2 as a possible D gene (6 bases). The CDR3 consists of 16 residues. Trimming removed 0 bases at V and 1 base at J, with 10 bases between. Per the germline V gene, CDR1 is SGHRS and CDR2 is YFSETQ. DNA of the CDR3: TGCGCCAGCAGCTTGGGAGGCGGGATGAACACCGGGGAGCTGTTTTTT. It yields the protein CASSLGGGMNTGELFF.

The J gene is TRBJ1-2, the V gene TRBV6-1; the D gene is possibly TRBD1 (6 bases). CDR3 length: 12 residues. Germline V gene data show CDR1 as MNHNS and CDR2 as SASEGT. The germline V and J ends were trimmed by 7 bases and 7 bases, with 13 bases remaining between them. The CDR3 sequence is CASTIYRAGYTF. The CDR3 DNA follows: TGTGCCAGCACGATTTACAGGGCTGGCTACACCTTC.

V is TRBV5-4 and J is TRBJ2-5; TRBD1 might be the D (5 bases). The CDR3 extends over 15 amino acids. Germline CDR1 SGHNT, CDR2 YYREEE (reference sequence). V was trimmed by 0 bases and J by 2 bases, leaving 11 bases between them. The CDR3 bases are TGTGCCAGCAGCTTGGGCCAGGGTGGGCAAGAGACCCAGTACTTC. It specifies CASSLGQGGQETQYF.

This chain joins TRBV7-2 and TRBJ2-5; D is perhaps TRBD1 or TRBD2 (5 bases each). V was clipped by 1 base and J by 2 bases, with 11 bases between them. The CDR3 sequence is 15 residues long. Germline assignment: CDR1 SGHTA and CDR2 FQGNSA. The CDR3 DNA reads as TGTGCCAGCAGCTTAGAATCGGGGCAGCAAGAGACCCAGTACTTC. This encodes CASSLESGQQETQYF.

On this clone: The same CDR3 is also encoded by other DNA sequences in this sample. This sequence joins TRBV6-4 and TRBJ1-2, with unresolved D. This CDR3 region has 12 residues. Germline CDR1 and CDR2: MRHNA and SNTAGT. V lost 2 bases and J 4 bases, leaving 5 bases between the germline ends. CDR3: CASSDGGYGYTF. Here the CDR3 DNA reads TGTGCCAGCAGTGACGGTGGCTATGGCTACACCTTC.

The V and J genes are TRBV2 and TRBJ1-5, with 7 bases that match TRBD1. V shed 6 bases, J shed 0 bases, and the junction held 11 bases outside the gene matches. From germline, CDR1 is SNHLY and CDR2 FYNNEI. The CDR3 has 17 residues. CDR3: CASSTKGAGDSNQPQHF. The CDR3 region has the DNA TGTGCCAGCAGCACGAAGGGGGCTGGGGATAGCAATCAGCCCCAGCATTTT. Drawing the rest from reference TRBV2 and TRBJ1-5, the complete variable domain is EPEVTQTPSHQVTQMGQEVILRCVPISNHLYFYWYRQILGQKVEFLVSFYNNEISEKSEIFDDQFSVERPDGSNFTLKIRSTKLEDSAMYFCASSTKGAGDSNQPQHFGDGTRLSIL.

This chain links TRBV28 with TRBJ1-1; no firm D call. CDR3 length equals 12 residues. Trimming removed 8 bases from V and 4 bases from J, with 11 bases in between. Germline values: CDR1 MDHEN, CDR2 SYDVKM. Here the CDR3 DNA reads TGTGCCAGCCTGTCCGGGGTCACTGAAGCTTTCTTT. Amino acid sequence: CASLSGVTEAFF.

The chain employs TRBV2 and TRBJ2-3; D gene uncertain. With 4 bases removed from V and 0 bases from J, the gap between germline ends came to 8 bases. This CDR3 region has 14 residues. The germline V gene has CDR1 SNHLY and CDR2 FYNNEI. The CDR3 here is CASSGLTSTDTQYF. As DNA, the CDR3 is TGTGCCAGCAGTGGGCTGACTAGCACAGATACGCAGTATTTT.

The chain is built from TRBV5-1 and TRBJ2-1; 11 bases fit TRBD2. The germline V gene encodes CDR1 SGHRS and CDR2 YFSETQ. Losses at the gene ends were 4 bases for V and 9 bases for J; bases not matched to a gene: 6. The CDR3 has 14 residues. The CDR3 region is CASSTGTSGIEQFF. The CDR3 nucleotides read TGCGCCAGCAGCACCGGGACTAGCGGTATTGAGCAGTTCTTC.

The chain carries TRBV5-1 and TRBJ1-6, with D possibly being TRBD1 (6 bases). The length of the CDR3 is 14 residues. CDR1 and CDR2 from the germline V gene are SGHRS and YFSETQ. Trimming left V 0 bases short and J 8 bases short, with 9 bases between. The DNA of the CDR3 is TGCGCCAGCAGCTTGGAACAGGGTCATTCACCCCTCCACTTT. Its translation: CASSLEQGHSPLHF.

J is TRBJ2-1 and V is TRBV6-5; a possible D gene is TRBD2 (6 bases). The CDR3 sequence is 14 residues long. CDR1 MNHEY and CDR2 SVGAGI come from the germline V gene. V shed 10 bases and J shed 5 bases, with 18 bases lying between them. The CDR3 bases are TGTGCCACCTTCAAGCCGAGCGGGCACAATGAGCAGTTCTTC. This gives the protein CATFKPSGHNEQFF.

The chain couples TRBV7-2 to TRBJ1-2; D not resolved. The CDR3 is 14 amino acids. Between the trimmed V and J ends, which lost 4 bases and 0 bases, there was a span of 9 bases. The V gene's germline CDR1 is SGHTA and CDR2 FQGNSA. The CDR3 DNA sequence: TGTGCCAGCAGCTCGGCTGGAGCTAACTATGGCTACACCTTC. Translated: CASSSAGANYGYTF.

As concerns this clone: A read error may be the cause here, since a much bigger clone is one base away. The rearrangement uses TRBV5-6 and TRBJ2-3, with 9 nucleotides matching TRBD1. Trimming cost V 4 bases and J 4 bases; bases outside gene matches: 1. The CDR3 is 13 amino acids. Per germline, CDR1 SGHDT and CDR2 YYEEEE. CDR3 nucleotides: TGTGCCAGCAGCCGGACAGGGGCAGATACGCAGTATTTT. Its protein product is CASSRTGADTQYF.

V is TRBV7-2 and J is TRBJ1-5, with D maybe TRBD1 (5 bases). Germline V gene lookup returns CDR1 SGHTA and CDR2 FQGNSA. With 5 bases removed from V and 5 bases from J, the gap between germline ends came to 13 bases. The CDR3 is 14 amino acids. CDR3: CASSMTVTDQPQHF. The CDR3 DNA reads as TGTGCCAGCAGCATGACAGTGACTGATCAGCCCCAGCATTTT.

The chain has TRBV6-1 and TRBJ1-1; perhaps TRBD1 as D (6 bases). Per the germline V gene, CDR1 is MNHNS and CDR2 is SASEGT. Trimming cost V 0 bases and J 6 bases, with 14 bases left between them. The CDR3 loop spans 15 amino acids. The CDR3 DNA reads TGTGCCAGCAGTGAAGCAGGGGGGATAATGGCTGAAGCTTTCTTT. This encodes CASSEAGGIMAEAFF.

This clone was seen only a few times. The chain couples TRBV25-1 to TRBJ2-6; D unresolved. Germline CDR1 MGHDK, CDR2 SYGVNS. The V and J ends lost 3 bases and 4 bases respectively, with 10 bases between them. The CDR3 covers 15 residues. Here the CDR3 DNA reads TGTGCCAGCAGTGATGGCCGATCCGGGGCCAACGTCCTGACTTTC. Its translation: CASSDGRSGANVLTF.

V and J are TRBV28 and TRBJ1-2, with 7 bases aligning to TRBD1. The CDR3 runs to 14 residues. Germline V gene data show CDR1 as MDHEN and CDR2 as SYDVKM. V trimming: 7 bases; J trimming: 1 base; junction bases outside the gene matches: 6. The CDR3 DNA is TGTGCCAGCACCCGGACAGGAATTAACTATGGCTACACCTTC. Encoded protein: CASTRTGINYGYTF.

The chain is built from TRBV7-8 and TRBJ1-1; 7 positions match TRBD1. The CDR3 spans 14 residues. Per the germline V gene, CDR1 is SGHVS and CDR2 is FQNEAQ. V was pared by 4 bases and J by 7 bases, with 9 bases of the junction left unmatched. Written as DNA, the CDR3 is TGTGCCAGCAGCTCCCGGGACAGAGGGGGTGAAGCTTTCTTT. This encodes CASSSRDRGGEAFF.